This passage covers 14 T cell receptor beta chains from one sample sequenced in a study of radiation and T cells in renal cell carcinoma. Time point defined: blood 4 weeks post-SBRT, at nephrectomy. Sample treatment: 15 Gy SBRT to primary tumor, nephrectomy 4 weeks later. The method was immunoSEQ multiplex PCR; TCRdb's version includes in-frame clones alone and lacks a portion of them. The sample has 120,000 to 150,000 clones, 70% to 90% seen once. The material sequenced was blood, taken from a patient whose treatment included radiotherapy and nephrectomy. These receptors all come from a woman aged 50 to 60 with renal cell carcinoma.

CDR3 sequence: CATSRGGAASYEQYF. The CDR3 DNA is TGTGCCACCAGCAGAGGGGGGGCCGCATCCTACGAGCAGTACTTC. J is TRBJ2-7 and V is TRBV15; D possibly matches TRBD1 or TRBD2 (6 bases each). Looked up from germline, CDR1 is LNHNV and CDR2 is YYDKDF (reference sequence). There are 15 residues in the CDR3. Deletions cut 1 base from V and 1 base from J, with 11 bases between. Supplemented by reference TRBV15 and TRBJ2-7, the full variable domain reads DAMVIQNPRYQVTQFGKPVTLSCSQTLNHNVMYWYQQKSSQAPKLLFHYYDKDFNNEADTPDNFQSRRPNTSFCFLDIRSPGLGDTAMYLCATSRGGAASYEQYFGPGTRLTVT.

This clone was detected once. The V gene is TRBV15, the J gene TRBJ1-5, with D perhaps TRBD1 (6 bases). This CDR3 is 16 amino acids long. Germline V gene data show CDR1 as LNHNV and CDR2 as YYDKDF (reference sequence). Between the trimmed V and J ends, which lost 5 bases and 5 bases, there was a span of 19 bases. The CDR3 loop reads CATSFPLGGRDQPQHF. The CDR3 nucleotides read TGTGCCACCAGCTTTCCCCTAGGGGGGAGAGATCAGCCCCAGCATTTT.

This clone was seen once. The chain carries TRBV7-9 and TRBJ2-7; the D call may be TRBD1 or TRBD2 (5 bases each). The germline V gene has CDR1 SEHNR and CDR2 FQNEAQ (reference sequence). Trimming shortened V by 4 bases and J by 0 bases, and 13 bases separated the two germline ends. The CDR3 spans 15 residues. CDR3 in DNA: TGTGCCAGCAGCTCCGGGACGTCTAGCTCCTACGAGCAGTACTTC. It encodes CASSSGTSSSYEQYF.

The rearrangement links TRBV28 to TRBJ2-2; 9 nucleotides line up with TRBD1. CDR3 length: 15 residues. The V gene end was trimmed by 5 bases and the J gene end by 4 bases; junction bases not matched to a gene: 5. Germline V lookup: CDR1 MDHEN, CDR2 SYDVKM. CDR3 DNA: TGTGCCAGCAGTCCACAGGGGGCGGCCACCGGGGAGCTGTTTTTT. Its protein product is CASSPQGAATGELFF. Combining the CDR3 with reference TRBV28 and TRBJ2-2 gives the whole variable domain DVKVTQSSRYLVKRTGEKVFLECVQDMDHENMFWYRQDPGLGLRLIYFSYDVKMKEKGDIPEGYSVSREKKERFSLILESASTNQTSMYLCASSPQGAATGELFFGEGSRLTVL.

Ten or more counts support this clone. This chain uses TRBV7-8 with TRBJ2-7; D ambiguous. CDR3 size: 13 residues. CDR1 is SGHVS and CDR2 is FQNEAQ in the germline V gene. V was shortened by 5 bases and J by 6 bases, with 14 bases between the two germline ends. Written as DNA, the CDR3 is TGTGCCAGCAGCCCTCTGCTAGTCCTCGAGCAGTACTTC. Translation: CASSPLLVLEQYF.

The chain is built from TRBV5-6 and TRBJ2-5; TRBD1 aligns across 8 bases. The V gene's germline CDR1 is SGHDT and CDR2 YYEEEE. J gave up 4 bases and V 2 bases, and 7 bases lay outside the gene matches. CDR3 length: 15 residues. CDR3 DNA: TGTGCCAGCAGCTTTCCACAGGGGGAAGTAGAGACCCAGTACTTC. It is translated as CASSFPQGEVETQYF.

V usage is TRBV18 and J usage is TRBJ2-7; D possibly corresponds to TRBD2 (6 bases). V lost 2 bases and J 5 bases, leaving 16 bases between the germline ends. Per germline, CDR1 KGHSH and CDR2 LQKENI. This CDR3 is 15 amino acids long. The CDR3, as DNA: TGTGCCAGCTCACCAACTCGGGACTCGATCGACGAGCAGTACTTC. It translates to CASSPTRDSIDEQYF.

The V gene is TRBV6-1, the J gene TRBJ2-7, with 9 bases lining up with TRBD2. CDR1 is MNHNS and CDR2 is SASEGT in the germline V gene. V lost 4 bases, J lost 3 bases, and 13 bases stayed unmatched. CDR3 size: 17 residues. This CDR3 reads CASSGTFSGRLDYEQYF. The CDR3 DNA reads TGTGCCAGCAGTGGTACCTTTAGCGGGAGACTTGACTACGAGCAGTACTTC.

The chain recombines TRBV2 with TRBJ2-3; D is ambiguous. Deletions cut 7 bases from V and 3 bases from J, with 8 bases between. The CDR3 runs 12 residues. CDR1 and CDR2 (germline): SNHLY, FYNNEI. CDR3 sequence reads: CASTGRTDTQYF. The CDR3 DNA reads as TGTGCCAGCACCGGTAGGACAGATACGCAGTATTTT. The full variable domain, in which reference TRBV2 and TRBJ2-3 provide the parts outside the CDR3, is EPEVTQTPSHQVTQMGQEVILRCVPISNHLYFYWYRQILGQKVEFLVSFYNNEISEKSEIFDDQFSVERPDGSNFTLKIRSTKLEDSAMYFCASTGRTDTQYFGPGTRLTVL.

The chain uses TRBV30 and TRBJ1-5; a weak D match, TRBD1 (5 bases). CDR3 length: 13 amino acids. Per germline, CDR1 GTSNPN and CDR2 SVGIG (reference sequence). V dropped 0 bases and J dropped 9 bases, with 12 bases sitting between them. CDR3 in DNA: TGTGCCTGGAGTGTACCGGGGGTGGGGCCCCAGCATTTT. This encodes CAWSVPGVGPQHF.

The CDR3 DNA sequence: TGTGCCAGCAGCTTAGATCAGGGGGATGAGCAGTTCTTC. Amino acid sequence: CASSLDQGDEQFF. The rearrangement uses TRBV11-2 and TRBJ2-1; 7 bases fit TRBD1. The CDR3 has 13 amino acids. Germline CDR1 reads SGHAT; CDR2 reads FQNNGV. Trimming removed 0 bases from V and 8 bases from J; junction bases left unmatched: 1.

This chain joins TRBV30 and TRBJ1-2; TRBD1 matches at 9 bases. The germline V gene has CDR1 GTSNPN and CDR2 SVGIG (reference sequence). There are 14 residues in the CDR3. V was pared by 2 bases and J by 8 bases, with 9 bases of the junction left unmatched. The CDR3 DNA follows: TGTGCCTGGAGTACGGGACAGGGTATTTACGGCTACACCTTC. This translates into CAWSTGQGIYGYTF. The complete variable domain, with remaining parts taken from reference TRBV30 and TRBJ1-2, reads SQTIHQWPATLVQPVGSPLSLECTVEGTSNPNLYWYRQAAGRGLQLLFYSVGIGQISSEVPQNLSASRPQDRQFILSSKKLLLSDSGFYLCAWSTGQGIYGYTFGSGTRLTVV.

The chain has TRBV5-1 and TRBJ1-2, with D possibly TRBD1 on 5 matching bases. Germline values: CDR1 SGHRS, CDR2 YFSETQ. This CDR3 has 14 amino acids. V was clipped by 4 bases and J by 2 bases, with 12 bases between them. The DNA of the CDR3 is TGCGCCAGCAGCCCAGAGGGACCCAACTATGGCTACACCTTC. Protein sequence: CASSPEGPNYGYTF. Full variable domain (missing parts from reference TRBV5-1 and TRBJ1-2): KAGVTQTPRYLIKTRGQQVTLSCSPISGHRSVSWYQQTPGQGLQFLFEYFSETQRNKGNFPGRFSGRQFSNSRSEMNVSTLELGDSALYLCASSPEGPNYGYTFGSGTRLTVV.

This rearrangement joins TRBV11-3 to TRBJ2-3, with D perhaps TRBD1 (5 bases). This CDR3 is built from 12 residues. Trimming shortened V by 8 bases and J by 5 bases, and 11 bases separated the two germline ends. The V gene's germline CDR1 is SGHNT and CDR2 YENEEA. The chain's CDR3 is CASSSQGDTQYF. CDR3 sequence (DNA): TGTGCCAGCTCCAGTCAGGGAGATACGCAGTATTTT.